This T cell receptor (beta chain) was obtained from a study of regulatory T cells in long-lasting Graves disease (dated by TCRdb to the early 2020s). Describing the broader study: Persistent Graves' disease meant more than 5 years of antithyroid drug treatment with TSH receptor autoantibodies that stayed positive. Persistent Graves' disease patients were compared with newly diagnosed Graves' disease patients by peripheral blood TCR sequencing and RNA sequencing. The study took place in China and was registered as a clinical trial. TCR sequencing covered about 13 persistent and 20 newly diagnosed Graves' disease patients, about 35 samples in total. On average, persistent Graves' disease patients in the clinical cohort had been on antithyroid drugs for eight to twelve years.

V drops 6 bases and J drops 3 bases, leaving 15 bases in between. The CDR1 and CDR2 encoded by the germline V gene are MNHNS and SASEGT. The CDR3 numbers 15 residues from cysteine through phenylalanine. CDR3 DNA only is kept here, 45 bases in frame from base 1. This clonotype appeared a few times. Its antigen specificity is not known. No base quality information exists; no much larger clone differs at one position. The method behind the library was multiplex PCR. The sample was run on an Illumina HiSeq 4000. To build TCR beta libraries, CDR3 regions were amplified by Arm-PCR using iRepertoire HTBI primers. Gel purification was performed on PCR products prior to sequencing. Under the source paper's analysis protocol: Gene usage analysis of CDR3 amino acid clonotypes relied on the roughly 60 TRBV and 14 TRBJ segments identified across samples. Filtered high-quality paired reads were merged into contigs using COPE and FqMerger. Contigs were aligned with BLAST to IMGT TRBV, TRBD and TRBJ reference genes, and CDR3 was defined per IMGT. Any clonotype with a frequency above 0.1% was classified as a highly expanded clone. Repertoire diversity was measured by Shannon entropy, and V-J evenness by the Gini coefficient. Public clonotypes were defined as clonotypes shared by more than one individual. Through fastp at Q25 and MiXCR, TCRdb rebuilt clones from the public reads, retaining in-frame beta chains. Here each entry gathers all rows of one CDR3 protein and keeps the most common genes and DNA. The V and J calls follow TCRdb's processing rather than the paper's. The sample has 420,000 or so distinct CDR3 sequences on record, around 22% of them singletons. The ten largest account for around 24% of the sample.

Taken with the paper, the label for time point translates to: persistent/refractory GD, antithyroid drugs over 5 years with positive TRAb. RNA was extracted from PBMCs in TRIzol for both TCR sequencing and RNA sequencing. Graves' disease was diagnosed according to American Thyroid Association guidelines. Patients for the study were recruited at an endocrinology department in Xi'an, China. Each patient gave roughly 10 milliliters of peripheral blood, collected in an EDTA anticoagulant tube. Ficoll Paque Plus density gradient separation was used to isolate PBMCs, and no further T cell sorting was performed. An Agilent 2100 Bioanalyzer and agarose gel were used to assess RNA quality, and a NanoDrop 2000 was used to measure RNA concentration. Results the study describes overall, beyond this receptor: A larger number of public clonotypes was shared among persistent patients (approximately 3,000) than among newly diagnosed patients (roughly 970). Persistent Graves' disease patients showed lower TCR Shannon entropy and fewer highly expanded clones than newly diagnosed patients, suggesting clonal expansion. Because the primary lesion, thyroid tissue, could not be accessed, the study looked at peripheral blood alone. TRBV28, TRBJ1-2 and TRBJ2-5 were preferentially used in persistent disease, while TRBV20-1 and TRBJ2-1 were favored in newly diagnosed disease. The authors noted that the small sample size was a limitation that may lower accuracy. Sequencing and analysis were restricted to the TCR beta chain.

The clonotype originates from a female donor with Graves disease. The starting material was peripheral blood mononuclear cells (PBMCs), obtained when the disease was refractory, from a patient treated with antithyroid drugs. This chain is built from TRBV6-1 and TRBJ1-3; the D segment could be TRBD1, given 5 matching bases. Read as DNA, the sequence is TGTGCCAGCAGATCGGGACTTCACCTTGGAAACACCATATATTTT. The translation is CASRSGLHLGNTIYF.